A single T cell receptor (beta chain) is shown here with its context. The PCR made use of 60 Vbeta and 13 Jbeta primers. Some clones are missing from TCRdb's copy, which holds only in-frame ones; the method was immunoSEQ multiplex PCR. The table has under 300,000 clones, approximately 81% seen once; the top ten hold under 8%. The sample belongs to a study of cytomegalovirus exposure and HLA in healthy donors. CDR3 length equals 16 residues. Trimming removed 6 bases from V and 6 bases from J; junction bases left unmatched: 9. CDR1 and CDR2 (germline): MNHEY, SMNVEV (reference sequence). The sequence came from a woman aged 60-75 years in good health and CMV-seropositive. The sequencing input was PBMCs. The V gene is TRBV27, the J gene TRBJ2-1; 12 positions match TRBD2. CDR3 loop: CASRAGLAGRGNEQFF. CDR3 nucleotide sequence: TGTGCCAGCAGGGCAGGACTAGCGGGAAGGGGCAATGAGCAGTTCTTC.